Below are 29 T cell receptor beta chains sequenced from a single sample in a study of T cell responses to AZD1222 COVID-19 vaccine (dated by TCRdb to the early 2020s). The sample's time point label, decoded: about 28 days (+/-7) after the second vaccine dose. Libraries were prepared through the immunoSEQ multiplex PCR assay. TCRdb stores this immuneACCESS table with in-frame sequences only. Part of the clones is absent; in the studies checked, under half of the shortfall reflects unresolved V genes, and no reason is known for the rest. The sample table shows 60,000 to 75,000 clones, and roughly nine tenths are seen once. The ten largest clonotypes hold about 28% of the sample. The sample consisted of peripheral blood, taken 28 days after the second AZD1222 dose. The receptors come from an adult who received the AZD1222 COVID-19 vaccine.

Sample share makes this clone medium-sized. V and J are TRBV19 and TRBJ2-7; D possibly corresponds to TRBD2 (5 bases). CDR3 length: 14 amino acids. V lost 2 bases to trimming and J lost 0 bases, with 8 bases between them. Germline V gene data show CDR1 as LNHDA and CDR2 as SQIVND (reference sequence). The CDR3 loop reads CASSIRGSSYEQYF. Written as DNA, the CDR3 is TGTGCCAGTAGTATACGGGGAAGCTCCTACGAGCAGTACTTC.

The chain is built from TRBV3-1 (or the pseudogene TRBV3-2) and TRBJ1-4; 11 bases match TRBD1. Germline CDR1 LGHDT, CDR2 YNNKEL (reference sequence). Trimming removed 4 bases from V and 7 bases from J; junction bases left unmatched: 2. The CDR3 extends over 14 amino acids. CDR3 in amino acids: CASSLGQGVEKLFF. CDR3 bases: TGTGCCAGCAGCCTGGGACAGGGGGTTGAAAAACTGTTTTTT.

This chain uses TRBV6-5 with TRBJ1-5, with TRBD1 identical over 9 bases. CDR1 and CDR2 from the germline V gene are MNHEY and SVGAGI. The CDR3 loop spans 14 amino acids. Trimming removed 5 bases from V and 5 bases from J; junction bases left unmatched: 4. This CDR3 reads CASSTGGRDQPQHF. In nucleotides, the CDR3 is TGTGCCAGCAGTACAGGGGGCAGGGATCAGCCCCAGCATTTT.

This clone was counted a single time. V usage is TRBV9 and J usage is TRBJ2-3; maybe TRBD2 (6 bases). V was trimmed by 2 bases and J by 14 bases, leaving 21 bases between them. CDR1 is SGDLS and CDR2 is YYNGEE in the germline V gene. The CDR3 consists of 14 residues. The chain's CDR3 is CASSVEPGVAEVYF. CDR3 coding DNA: TGTGCCAGCAGCGTCGAACCGGGGGTCGCCGAGGTGTATTTT.

This chain joins TRBV19 and TRBJ2-3; D unclear. In germline, CDR1 is LNHDA, CDR2 SQIVND (reference sequence). V gave up 3 bases and J gave up 4 bases, with 11 bases separating them. This CDR3 contains 14 residues. CDR3 sequence (DNA): TGTGCCAGTAGTATTAGTAAGCGCGCAGATACGCAGTATTTT. It is translated as CASSISKRADTQYF.

V gene TRBV5-6 combines with J gene TRBJ2-2, with a weak D call TRBD1 (6 bases). V lost 2 bases and J 4 bases, leaving 15 bases between the germline ends. CDR1 is SGHDT, CDR2 YYEEEE, per germline. CDR3 length equals 16 residues. The DNA of the CDR3 is TGTGCCAGCAGCTTTGGATCAGGGGCGGGCACCGGGGAGCTGTTTTTT. It yields the protein CASSFGSGAGTGELFF.

This chain uses TRBV27 with TRBJ2-7; D perhaps matches TRBD2 (5 bases). The CDR3 loop spans 14 amino acids. V was shortened by 5 bases and J by 1 base, with 12 bases between the two germline ends. Germline-derived CDR1 and CDR2 are MNHEY and SMNVEV (reference sequence). CDR3 bases: TGTGCCAGCAGTCCGTGGACGGGATCCTACGAGCAGTACTTC. It translates to CASSPWTGSYEQYF.

This chain joins TRBV28 and TRBJ1-6, with TRBD1 matching 10 bases. This CDR3 is 15 amino acids long. The germline CDR1 and CDR2 sequences are MDHEN and SYDVKM. J lost 7 bases, V lost 2 bases, and 2 bases had no gene match. The CDR3 region has the DNA TGTGCCAGCAGTTTAGACAGGGGGCCGAATTCACCCCTCCACTTT. This codes for CASSLDRGPNSPLHF.

This clone has a single count. The J gene is TRBJ2-3, the V gene TRBV24-1; 8 nucleotides match TRBD2. V was clipped by 5 bases and J by 1 base; unmatched bases: 7. CDR3 size: 16 residues. Germline V CDR1 and CDR2: KGHDR, SFDVKD. The DNA of the CDR3 is TGTGCCACCAGTGTCTCCGAGACTAGCGGCACAGATACGCAGTATTTT. Translation gives CATSVSETSGTDTQYF.

The rearrangement uses TRBV12-5 and TRBJ2-2; D call uncertain. Trimming left V 0 bases short and J 9 bases short, with 14 bases between. Looked up from germline, CDR1 is LGHNT and CDR2 is FRNRAP. CDR3 size: 15 residues. Written as DNA, the CDR3 is TGTGCTAGTGGTTTGGTACTTGGGGTAACTCGGGAGCTGTTTTTT. Its translation: CASGLVLGVTRELFF.

The chain links TRBV5-4 to TRBJ1-1, with D perhaps TRBD1 (6 bases). The CDR3 covers 15 residues. The V and J ends lost 0 bases and 8 bases respectively, with 17 bases between them. Germline values: CDR1 SGHNT, CDR2 YYREEE (reference sequence). CDR3 residues: CASSLEGGPGAEAFF. In DNA form, the CDR3 reads TGTGCCAGCAGCTTGGAGGGGGGCCCCGGGGCCGAAGCTTTCTTT.

The chain joins TRBV5-1 to TRBJ1-1; a weak D match, TRBD1 (5 bases). The CDR3 sequence is 12 residues long. Trimming shortened V by 2 bases and J by 7 bases, and 9 bases separated the two germline ends. Germline CDR1 is SGHRS and CDR2 is YFSETQ. The CDR3 DNA is TGCGCCAGCAGCTTTGGGGCTAATGAAGCTTTCTTT. Translating it yields CASSFGANEAFF.

The chain couples TRBV15 to TRBJ1-5, with D unclear. V lost 0 bases to trimming and J lost 4 bases, with 10 bases between them. The CDR3 covers 15 residues. Germline assignment: CDR1 LNHNV and CDR2 YYDKDF (reference sequence). The CDR3 spells CATSRERAANQPQHF. The DNA of the CDR3 is TGTGCCACCAGCAGAGAGCGTGCGGCAAATCAGCCCCAGCATTTT.

V usage is TRBV6-2 or TRBV6-3 and J usage is TRBJ2-7, with 9 bases matching TRBD2. The ends lost 6 bases at V and 0 bases at J; junction bases unmatched: 3. The length of the CDR3 is 14 residues. Germline lookup yields CDR1 MNHEY and CDR2 SVGEGT. CDR3 residues: CASSLAGYSYEQYF. CDR3 in DNA: TGTGCCAGCAGCCTAGCGGGGTACTCCTACGAGCAGTACTTC.

The V gene is TRBV7-9, the J gene TRBJ2-2; no definite D call. The germline V gene encodes CDR1 SEHNR and CDR2 FQNEAQ (reference sequence). The CDR3 runs to 15 residues. V lost 7 bases to trimming and J lost 6 bases, with 18 bases between them. DNA of the CDR3: TGTGCCAGCAACTTTCCCTCAGTCCCGGCCGGGGAGCTGTTTTTT. It encodes CASNFPSVPAGELFF.

DNA of the CDR3: TGTGCCAGCAGCGTTGGACTAGGGATTACTAGCACAGATACGCAGTATTTT. Its protein is CASSVGLGITSTDTQYF. The V and J genes are TRBV7-3 and TRBJ2-3, with 7 bases lining up with TRBD2. Losses at the gene ends were 5 bases for V and 0 bases for J; bases not matched to a gene: 11. Germline loops: CDR1 SGHTA, CDR2 FQGTGA. This CDR3 contains 17 residues.

The rearrangement links TRBV29-1 to TRBJ1-2; 11 bases are shared with TRBD1. CDR1 SQVTM and CDR2 ANQGSEA come from the germline V gene. With 8 bases clipped from V and 5 bases from J, the junction kept 4 bases outside the gene matches. This CDR3 spans 12 amino acids. The CDR3 sequence: CSIRDRGYGYTF. The CDR3 nucleotides read TGCAGCATCCGGGACAGGGGGTATGGCTACACCTTC.

The rearrangement uses TRBV3-1 (or the pseudogene TRBV3-2) and TRBJ2-7, with 10 bases fitting TRBD1. Germline trimming cut 4 bases from V and 2 bases from J; bases unmatched to any gene: 5. Germline V gene data show CDR1 as LGHDT and CDR2 as YNNKEL (reference sequence). CDR3 length: 15 residues. As DNA, the CDR3 is TGTGCCAGCAGCCGAGGGGGACAGGGGACCTACGAGCAGTACTTC. This encodes CASSRGGQGTYEQYF.

This clone was seen just once. V usage is TRBV11-2 and J usage is TRBJ2-1; D is unresolved. Between the trimmed V and J ends, which lost 5 bases and 6 bases, there was a span of 11 bases. The CDR3 spans 13 residues. Germline V lookup: CDR1 SGHAT, CDR2 FQNNGV. The CDR3 DNA reads TGTGCCAGCAGCCCCTCCCCCTCCAATGAGCAGTTCTTC. Translating it yields CASSPSPSNEQFF. The whole variable domain, remainder taken from reference TRBV11-2 and TRBJ2-1, is EAGVAQSPRYKIIEKRQSVAFWCNPISGHATLYWYQQILGQGPKLLIQFQNNGVVDDSQLPKDRFSAERLKGVDSTLKIQPAKLEDSAVYLCASSPSPSNEQFFGPGTRLTVL.

The V gene is TRBV5-6, the J gene TRBJ1-5; D not certain. There are 13 residues in the CDR3. V dropped 4 bases and J dropped 11 bases, with 16 bases sitting between them. Germline loops: CDR1 SGHDT, CDR2 YYEEEE. CDR3 DNA sequence: TGTGCCAGCAGCATGGCTCTCCAATCGGCCCAGCATTTT. Translated: CASSMALQSAQHF. Drawing the rest from reference TRBV5-6 and TRBJ1-5, the complete variable domain is DAGVTQSPTHLIKTRGQQVTLRCSPKSGHDTVSWYQQALGQGPQFIFQYYEEEERQRGNFPDRFSGHQFPNYSSELNVNALLLGDSALYLCASSMALQSAQHFGDGTRLSIL.

The CDR3 DNA reads TGTGCCAGCAGCGACCCCCGGACTAGCGGGAGGAACACCGGGGAGCTGTTTTTT. It codes for CASSDPRTSGRNTGELFF. The V and J genes are TRBV9 and TRBJ2-2; TRBD2 aligns across 13 bases. The ends lost 3 bases at V and 1 base at J; junction bases unmatched: 6. CDR3 length: 18 residues. CDR1 is SGDLS, CDR2 YYNGEE, per germline.

The CDR3 reads CASRPTGAYTDTQYF. In DNA, the CDR3 is TGTGCCAGCAGGCCTACAGGGGCCTACACAGATACGCAGTATTTT. The chain uses TRBV11-3 and TRBJ2-3; TRBD1 matches 7 bases. Germline V gene sequence: CDR1 SGHNT, CDR2 YENEEA. The CDR3 runs 15 residues. After removal of 6 bases from V and 2 bases from J, the junction contained 8 bases not matched to a gene.

The chain joins TRBV5-1 to TRBJ2-2; TRBD2 matches 13 bases. The CDR3 contains 16 residues. V was pared by 4 bases and J by 4 bases, with 4 bases of the junction left unmatched. In germline, CDR1 is SGHRS, CDR2 YFSETQ. The CDR3 here is CASSLLAGGGTGELFF. The CDR3 DNA is TGCGCCAGCAGCCTACTAGCGGGAGGGGGCACCGGGGAGCTGTTTTTT.

This chain connects TRBV7-6 to TRBJ2-3; D tentatively reads TRBD1 or TRBD2 (5 bases each). Trimming removed 1 base from V and 3 bases from J, with 11 bases in between. The CDR3 is 15 amino acids. Germline-derived CDR1 and CDR2 are SGHVS and FNYEAQ. The CDR3 region is CASSLGQGATDTQYF. The CDR3 nucleotides are TGTGCCAGCAGCTTAGGTCAGGGAGCAACAGATACGCAGTATTTT.

The chain's CDR3 is CASSFTTSRAPLHF. CDR3 bases: TGTGCCAGCAGTTTCACGACCTCCCGGGCACCCCTCCACTTT. V is TRBV27 and J is TRBJ1-6, with D uncertain. The V end lost 3 bases, the J end lost 11 bases, and 14 bases lay between the germline ends. The CDR3 spans 14 residues. CDR1 and CDR2 (germline): MNHEY, SMNVEV (reference sequence).

The V gene is TRBV10-2, the J gene TRBJ2-7; the match to TRBD2 covers 11 bases. The CDR3 runs 17 residues. Germline lookup yields CDR1 WSHSY and CDR2 SAAADI. V shed 6 bases, J shed 0 bases, and the junction held 10 bases outside the gene matches. CDR3 bases: TGCGCCAGCAGGGCCTTTCTAGCGGGAGGACCCTCCTACGAGCAGTACTTC. It encodes CASRAFLAGGPSYEQYF.

The V call is TRBV30, the J call TRBJ2-2; either TRBD1 or TRBD2 may supply D (5 bases each). The CDR3 spans 13 residues. V was cut by 4 bases and J by 6 bases, with 12 bases left in between. Germline CDR1 reads GTSNPN; CDR2 reads SVGIG (reference sequence). The CDR3 DNA reads TGTGCCTGGACGAGGGGTCGCGCCGGGGAGCTGTTTTTT. Protein sequence: CAWTRGRAGELFF. Filled out from reference TRBV30 and TRBJ2-2, the complete variable domain reads SQTIHQWPATLVQPVGSPLSLECTVEGTSNPNLYWYRQAAGRGLQLLFYSVGIGQISSEVPQNLSASRPQDRQFILSSKKLLLSDSGFYLCAWTRGRAGELFFGEGSRLTVL.

This clone was seen once. This chain uses TRBV28 with TRBJ1-2; D is possibly TRBD1 (5 bases). CDR1 and CDR2 from the germline V gene are MDHEN and SYDVKM. V was pared by 6 bases and J by 5 bases, with 13 bases between. The CDR3 has 13 amino acids. In nucleotides, the CDR3 is TGTGCCAGCAGGGGTGGGGCGGGGTATGGCTACACCTTC. Residues: CASRGGAGYGYTF.

The V gene is TRBV4-2, the J gene TRBJ2-7, with D perhaps TRBD1 (5 bases). The germline CDR1 and CDR2 sequences are LGHNA and YNFKEQ. V lost 4 bases and J lost 4, with 17 bases in between. This CDR3 contains 15 residues. The CDR3 protein is CASSLGHLERYEQYF. CDR3 DNA: TGTGCCAGCAGCCTCGGACACCTAGAAAGGTACGAGCAGTACTTC.